Listed below are T cell receptor beta chains from one sample, sequenced in a study of blood T cells in healthy people across ages. Via MiXCR, TCRdb re-called the 5' RACE reads, giving one row per CDR3 protein. The sample includes about 900,000 distinct CDR3 sequences, around 68% of them seen just once. The sample was blood. The origin of the receptors is a man between 25 and 39 years old in good health. Both conserved end residues are part of each CDR3.

v_call cdr3_aa
TRBV29-1 CSVDGGWQGAYGYTF
TRBV27 CASSLSVTGYEQYF
TRBV4-2 CASSRARNSPLHF
TRBV30 CAWSVTAASSYTF
TRBV5-1 CASSPRTDNNYDYTF
TRBV20-1 CSASGPHEQYF
TRBV30 CAWSTGGAYEQYF
TRBV6-5 CASSWRDRPYEQYF
TRBV6-5 CASSWTGPRGETQYF
TRBV24-1 CAASDPGGATYNEQFF
TRBV29-1 CSSLYNEQFF
TRBV12-3/TRBV12-4 CASTARTGGRGSYNEQFF
TRBV28 CASSPPGQAGANVLTF
TRBV20-1 CSAVGTGYNEQFF
TRBV2 CASSETASGDFIKNIQYF
TRBV5-1 CASSLEALSRGTGELFF
TRBV7-9 CASSPSRGSGELYNEQFF
TRBV5-1 CASSLGGQGGKNIQYF
TRBV7-9 CASSLGQGDRSNEKLFF
TRBV2 CASSDAHEQYF
TRBV3-1 CASSQNPNTGELFF
TRBV7-9 CASSSPWAGVTDTQYF
TRBV29-1 CSVVTGGEETQYF
TRBV11-3 CASSLKRVPYNEQFF
TRBV6-6 CASSYRLSGGTYNEQFF
TRBV27 CASSLRDREIYEQYF
TRBV7-6 CASSSPGQGGTDTQYF
TRBV14 CASSQDLQYQETQYF
TRBV5-1 CASKEGLTSYEQYF
TRBV4-3 CASSQERAGEVRYEQYF
TRBV18 CASSPSTGPPTAYF
TRBV28 CASSPRQTRDEQFF
TRBV20-1 CSATGTGGGETQYF
TRBV7-9 CASSLLAGGPLVNEQFF
TRBV12-3/TRBV12-4 CASSLAPGAKGYTF
TRBV7-8 CASSLIRSDEQYF
TRBV12-3/TRBV12-4 CAVGTIWGEQFF
TRBV7-8 CASSLRQLGEQYF
TRBV5-1 CASRLPSQGGDEKLFF
TRBV29-1 CSVEYSGGGNEQYF
TRBV25-1 CASSEFQGAKNIQYF
TRBV20-1 CSATLRGDTQYF
TRBV6-1 CASRSRFRAGEHNNEQFF
TRBV4-1 CASSQESRVGEQYF
TRBV6-2/TRBV6-3 CASSYSIGNNEQFF
TRBV4-2 CASSPSGAGSTIYF
TRBV20-1 CSARDRATSGDEQFF
TRBV18 CASSPLQENTEAFF
TRBV4-2 CASSQDQGHYGYTF
TRBV9 CASSVAMSGQETQYF
TRBV20-1 CSAEGPAATDTQYF
TRBV29-1 CSVATYGYTF
TRBV29-1 CSVESGDRYNEQFF
TRBV2 CASRRQGGSNQPQHF
TRBV9 CPSSVTGTSGGDPDYEQYF
TRBV2 CASEKSVAGNQETQYF
TRBV4-3 CASSLGWGSGANVLTF
TRBV20-1 CSARQGGSNQPQHF